This T cell receptor beta chain was sequenced for a study of early T cells in non-severe SARS-CoV-2 infection. The CDR3 runs to 14 residues. J gave up 4 bases and V 5 bases, and 5 bases lay outside the gene matches. Germline assignment: CDR1 SEHNR and CDR2 FQNEAQ (reference sequence). TCRdb fed the 5' RACE reads into MiXCR, producing one record per CDR3 protein. This sample carries under 140,000 distinct CDR3 sequences, approximately 12% of them seen once, and the ten largest clones take approximately 4%. The sequence was obtained from an adult who was a healthcare worker with PCR-confirmed SARS-CoV-2 infection or an uninfected control (not recorded which). The J gene is TRBJ1-2, the V gene TRBV7-9; 9 bases line up with TRBD1. The sample in question was whole blood, obtained at baseline. CDR3 loop: CASSQSTGGYGYTF. The CDR3 nucleotides read TGTGCCAGCAGCCAGTCGACAGGGGGCTATGGCTACACCTTC.